One and the same sample provided the 24 T cell receptor beta chains below, sequenced in a study of blood T cells in healthy people across ages. Primers used in a second PCR of about 6 to 12 cycles were a sample-barcoded 5' primer and a J-beta primer mix. MiXCR, run by TCRdb on the 5' RACE reads, gives a single entry per CDR3 protein. The data show hundreds of thousands of distinct CDR3 sequences, under 55% seen once. The sample consisted of blood. The receptor source for this set is a man between 60 and 75 years old in good health.

The V and J genes are TRBV6-5 and TRBJ2-5, with D maybe TRBD2 (6 bases). The CDR3 is 16 amino acids. With 6 bases removed from V and 5 bases from J, the gap between germline ends came to 22 bases. Germline values: CDR1 MNHEY, CDR2 SVGAGI. This CDR3 is CASRPSPGRGSETQYF. CDR3 bases: TGTGCCAGCAGACCTTCACCGGGACGGGGGTCGGAGACCCAGTACTTC.

The chain is built from TRBV4-1 and TRBJ1-5; D call uncertain. The CDR3 has 18 amino acids. V dropped 1 base and J dropped 5 bases, with 21 bases sitting between them. Germline CDR1 is MGHRA and CDR2 is YSYEKL. CDR3 in DNA: TGCGCCAGCAGCCAAGCTTCGATAGGGAGTGGGATGGATCAGCCCCAGCATTTT. As protein: CASSQASIGSGMDQPQHF.

The chain has TRBV7-2 and TRBJ2-2, with D perhaps assigned TRBD1 or TRBD2 (5 bases each). The V gene's germline CDR1 is SGHTA and CDR2 FQGNSA. Trimming cost V 5 bases and J 1 base, with 11 bases left between them. There are 15 residues in the CDR3. CDR3 in amino acids: CASSHWGRNTGELFF. The CDR3 nucleotides are TGTGCCAGCAGCCATTGGGGGAGGAACACCGGGGAGCTGTTTTTT.

The J gene is TRBJ2-3, the V gene TRBV5-6; tentatively, D is TRBD1 (7 bases). Per germline, CDR1 SGHDT and CDR2 YYEEEE. This CDR3 comprises 17 residues. Trimming took 0 bases from V and 2 from J, leaving 16 bases between them. The CDR3 region is CASSLDARGASTDTQYF. The CDR3, as DNA: TGTGCCAGCAGCTTGGATGCCAGGGGGGCCTCCACAGATACGCAGTATTTT.

In its sample, this clonotype was seen a few times. The chain combines TRBV2 with TRBJ2-7; D is undetermined. With the DNA end fitting TRBJ2-5 better, the J assignment may be wrong. Germline CDR1 is SNHLY and CDR2 is FYNNEI. The CDR3 runs to 13 residues. CDR3 in amino acids: CASSANLLETQYF. For the CDR3, the DNA is TGTGCCAGCAGTGCTAATTTGTTAGAGACCCAGTACTTC.

The rearrangement links TRBV6-6 to TRBJ2-5; no clear D gene. Germline-derived CDR1 and CDR2 are MNHNY and SVGAGI (reference sequence). This CDR3 comprises 13 residues. V was cut by 5 bases and J by 2 bases, with 9 bases left in between. The CDR3 is CASSKTPQETQYF. The CDR3 DNA is TGTGCCAGCAGTAAGACACCGCAAGAGACCCAGTACTTC.

Many counts were recorded for this clonotype. The chain employs TRBV7-8 and TRBJ2-7; 7 bases line up with TRBD2. V dropped 2 bases and J dropped 6; count of bases not matched to a gene: 7. Germline V gene lookup returns CDR1 SGHVS and CDR2 FQNEAQ. This CDR3 is built from 14 residues. The CDR3 region has the DNA TGTGCCAGCAGCTTACTGGTGGCTAGCGGCGAGCAGTACTTC. This translates into CASSLLVASGEQYF.

The chain is built from TRBV7-2 and TRBJ2-7; 7 nucleotides line up with TRBD1. V dropped 3 bases and J dropped 2; count of bases not matched to a gene: 4. Germline values: CDR1 SGHTA, CDR2 FQGNSA. The CDR3 totals 14 residues. The CDR3 here is CASSFGTEAYEQYF. CDR3 bases: TGTGCCAGCAGCTTCGGGACAGAAGCCTACGAGCAGTACTTC.

This sequence joins TRBV29-1 and TRBJ2-2; D not resolved. The CDR3 covers 13 residues. Trimming stripped 3 bases from V and 7 bases from J, with 12 bases between. The germline V gene encodes CDR1 SQVTM and CDR2 ANQGSEA. The CDR3 DNA is TGCAGCGTTGATTACGGACGCATCGGGGAGCTGTTTTTT. Translating it yields CSVDYGRIGELFF.

This chain connects TRBV7-8 to TRBJ1-1; D remains ambiguous. The CDR3 covers 12 residues. Germline loops: CDR1 SGHVS, CDR2 FQNEAQ. V was trimmed by 1 base and J by 5 bases, leaving 5 bases between them. DNA of the CDR3: TGTGCCAGCAGCTTAGTTCGAACTGAAGCTTTCTTT. The encoded protein is CASSLVRTEAFF.

The chain links TRBV5-1 to TRBJ2-1; weak D call: TRBD1 (6 bases). V lost 2 bases and J 5 bases, leaving 14 bases between the germline ends. Germline V gene sequence: CDR1 SGHRS, CDR2 YFSETQ. CDR3 size: 15 residues. CDR3 sequence reads: CASSLTGTLNNEQFF. The CDR3 coding sequence is TGCGCCAGCAGCTTAACCGGGACACTAAACAATGAGCAGTTCTTC.

The chain recombines TRBV15 with TRBJ2-5; 7 positions agree with TRBD2. The end of the DNA aligns better with TRBJ2-1, so the J call may be wrong. In germline, CDR1 is LNHNV, CDR2 YYDKDF (reference sequence). The CDR3 has 15 residues. The CDR3 DNA reads TGTGCCACCAGCAGAGTGCGGGGGAGACAAGAGACCCAGTTCTTC. This encodes CATSRVRGRQETQFF.

Comments on this clonotype: A read error may produce the germline difference seen at one junction end. The V gene is TRBV12-3 or TRBV12-4, the J gene TRBJ2-5, with a weak D call TRBD1 (5 bases). This CDR3 region has 14 residues. In nucleotides, the CDR3 is TGTGCCAGCAAGAAGACAGAGTTCCAAGAGACCCGGTACTTC. It encodes CASKKTEFQETRYF.

V and J are TRBV5-5 and TRBJ1-3; D ambiguous. Germline CDR1 SGHKS, CDR2 YYEKEE (reference sequence). Trimming took off 0 bases at V and 2 bases at J, with 9 bases between the two ends. The CDR3 sequence is 15 residues long. The CDR3 DNA reads as TGTGCCAGCAGCTTGGTTCTGGCGCCTGGAAACACCATATATTTT. The encoded protein is CASSLVLAPGNTIYF. Full variable domain (outside the CDR3, taken from reference TRBV5-5 and TRBJ1-3): DAGVTQSPTHLIKTRGQQVTLRCSPISGHKSVSWYQQVLGQGPQFIFQYYEKEERGRGNFPDRFSARQFPNYSSELNVNALLLGDSALYLCASSLVLAPGNTIYFGEGSWLTVV.

This clonotype has only one observation. The chain joins TRBV10-3 to TRBJ2-5; 12 bases agree with TRBD2. The CDR3 is 15 residues long. Per the germline V gene, CDR1 is ENHRY and CDR2 is SYGVKD. The ends lost 4 bases at V and 6 bases at J; junction bases unmatched: 6. The CDR3 protein is CAISASGGGRQTQYF. In DNA, the CDR3 is TGTGCCATCAGTGCTAGCGGGGGGGGTAGGCAGACCCAGTACTTC.

Note on this clonotype: At one end the junction does not follow the germline gene, possibly because of a read error. This chain connects TRBV7-2 to TRBJ2-1; perhaps TRBD2 as D (5 bases). Per the germline V gene, CDR1 is SGHTA and CDR2 is FQGNSA. The CDR3 has 15 amino acids. CDR3 sequence (DNA): TGTGCCCGCAGCTTAGCGCACAGCTCCTACAATGAGCAGTTCTTC. It specifies CARSLAHSSYNEQFF.

The J gene is TRBJ1-2, the V gene TRBV5-4; D remains unclear. V was clipped by 4 bases and J by 4 bases, with 20 bases between them. Germline V CDR1 and CDR2: SGHNT, YYREEE (reference sequence). The CDR3 is made up of 16 amino acids. The CDR3 reads CASSRSVLIRTYGYTF. As DNA, the CDR3 is TGTGCCAGCAGCCGGTCGGTTCTCATACGAACCTATGGCTACACCTTC.

Regarding this clonotype: A much larger clone lies one base from this, so it may be a read error. CDR3 DNA: TGTGCCAGCAGCTTAATCGCCCCAGGGAACTCCCACAATGAGCAGTTCTTC. Protein product: CASSLIAPGNSHNEQFF. This chain uses TRBV13 with TRBJ2-1; D possibly corresponds to TRBD1 (5 bases). There are 17 residues in the CDR3. Germline V lookup: CDR1 PRHDT, CDR2 FYEKMQ (reference sequence).

V and J are TRBV6-6 and TRBJ2-1; tentative D call: TRBD2 (6 bases). This CDR3 contains 13 residues. Per the germline V gene, CDR1 is MNHNY and CDR2 is SVGAGI (reference sequence). The V and J ends lost 6 bases and 8 bases respectively, with 14 bases between them. The CDR3 region has the DNA TGTGCCAGCAGGGCTAGGGAGGAGGATGAGCAGTTCTTC. Protein sequence: CASRAREEDEQFF.

This clonotype was seen a handful of times. The chain recombines TRBV7-2 with TRBJ2-1, with 8 bases lining up with TRBD2. The J call may be wrong; the DNA end is better matched by TRBJ2-7. Germline V gene sequence: CDR1 SGHTA, CDR2 FQGNSA. The CDR3 covers 15 residues. CDR3 in amino acids: CASSPRGGLYNEQYF. The CDR3 bases are TGTGCCAGCAGCCCCCGGGGGGGCCTCTACAATGAGCAGTACTTC.

As regards this clonotype: This sequence may be a read error, since a much larger clone differs from it by one base. The chain combines TRBV27 with TRBJ2-5; D not resolved. TRBJ2-7 explains the end of the DNA better; the J call may be wrong. CDR1 is MNHEY and CDR2 is SMNVEV in the germline V gene (reference sequence). CDR3 length: 12 amino acids. As DNA, the CDR3 is TGTGCCAGCATTTTATTAGGGTCCGAGCAGTACTTC. Protein product: CASILLGSEQYF.

The rearrangement links TRBV19 to TRBJ2-1; TRBD2 matches 8 bases. V shed 3 bases and J 10 bases; nucleotides not matched to a gene: 11. The germline CDR1 and CDR2 sequences are LNHDA and SQIVND (reference sequence). The CDR3 has 15 residues. CDR3 in amino acids: CASSITGGAIAEQFF. CDR3 coding DNA: TGTGCCAGTAGTATCACGGGGGGGGCCATCGCCGAGCAGTTCTTC.

The CDR3 sequence: CSARGDRSSYNEQFF. The DNA for the CDR3 is TGCAGTGCTAGAGGGGACAGGAGCTCCTACAATGAGCAGTTCTTC. The gene calls are TRBV20-1 and TRBJ2-1; the match to TRBD1 covers 8 bases. This CDR3 has 15 residues. V trimming: 1 base; J trimming: 0 bases; junction bases outside the gene matches: 2. Germline CDR1 DFQATT, CDR2 SNEGSKA (reference sequence).

J is TRBJ1-1 and V is TRBV20-1, with unresolved D. There are 11 residues in the CDR3. The V end was cut by 4 bases, the J end by 1 base, with 4 bases between. Germline-derived CDR1 and CDR2 are DFQATT and SNEGSKA (reference sequence). The CDR3 sequence is CSAKQNTEAFF. The CDR3 nucleotides are TGCAGTGCTAAACAGAACACTGAAGCTTTCTTT.